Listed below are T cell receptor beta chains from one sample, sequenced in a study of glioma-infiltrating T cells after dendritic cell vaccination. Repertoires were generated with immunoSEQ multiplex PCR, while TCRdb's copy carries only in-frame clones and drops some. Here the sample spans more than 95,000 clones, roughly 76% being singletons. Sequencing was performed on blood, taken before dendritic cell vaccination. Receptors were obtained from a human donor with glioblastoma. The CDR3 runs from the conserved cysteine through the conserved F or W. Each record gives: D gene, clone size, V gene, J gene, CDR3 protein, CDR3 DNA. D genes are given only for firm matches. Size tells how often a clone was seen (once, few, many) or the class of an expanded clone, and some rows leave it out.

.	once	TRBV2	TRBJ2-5	CASTRESTQYF	TGTGCCAGCACGAGGGAAAGTACCCAGTACTTC
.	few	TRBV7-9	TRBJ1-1	CASRDSYHTEAFF	TGTGCCAGCAGAGACAGTTACCACACTGAAGCTTTCTTT
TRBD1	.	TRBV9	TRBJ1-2	CASSAPGGRGNYGYTF	TGTGCCAGCAGCGCCCCAGGGGGTAGGGGTAACTATGGCTACACCTTC
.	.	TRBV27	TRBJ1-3	CASSLSARGSGNTIYF	TGTGCCAGCAGTTTATCCGCCCGGGGTTCTGGAAACACCATATATTTT
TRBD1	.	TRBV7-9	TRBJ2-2	CASRIQTGGLAGELFF	TGTGCCAGCAGGATACAGACAGGGGGCCTCGCCGGGGAGCTGTTTTTT
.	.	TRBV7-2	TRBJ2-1	CASSLFPNNEQFF	TGTGCCAGCAGCTTATTTCCCAACAATGAGCAGTTCTTC
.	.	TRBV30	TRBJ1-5	CAWSVQSWEGYSNQPQHF	TGTGCCTGGAGTGTACAGTCCTGGGAGGGGTATAGCAATCAGCCCCAGCATTTT
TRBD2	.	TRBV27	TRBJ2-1	CASSFLSGGTDNEQFF	TGTGCCAGCAGTTTCCTTAGCGGGGGGACCGACAATGAGCAGTTCTTC
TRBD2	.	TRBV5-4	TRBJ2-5	CASSWGLEVSETQYF	TGTGCCAGCAGCTGGGGACTAGAGGTTTCGGAGACCCAGTACTTC
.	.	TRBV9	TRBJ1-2	CASSVVGGGLEAGDYGYTF	TGTGCCAGCAGCGTAGTAGGGGGGGGTTTGGAGGCAGGGGACTATGGCTACACCTTC
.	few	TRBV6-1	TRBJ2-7	CASRVIITGYEQYF	TGTGCCAGCAGGGTCATCATAACGGGCTACGAGCAGTACTTC
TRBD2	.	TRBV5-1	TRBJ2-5	CASNTGGGEEETQYF	TGCGCCAGCAACACGGGGGGGGGAGAGGAAGAGACCCAGTACTTC
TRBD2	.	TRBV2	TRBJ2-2	CASTSGLVAGELFF	TGTGCCAGCACCTCGGGACTAGTCGCCGGGGAGCTGTTTTTT
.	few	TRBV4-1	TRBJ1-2	CASSQAIYGYTF	TGTGCCAGCAGCCAAGCCATCTATGGCTACACCTTC
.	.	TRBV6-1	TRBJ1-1	CATPQTERSTEAFF	TGTGCCACCCCCCAAACCGAAAGGAGCACTGAAGCTTTCTTT
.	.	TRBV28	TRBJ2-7	CASSKSQGFSREQYF	TGTGCCAGCAGCAAGTCACAGGGATTCTCTCGCGAGCAGTACTTC